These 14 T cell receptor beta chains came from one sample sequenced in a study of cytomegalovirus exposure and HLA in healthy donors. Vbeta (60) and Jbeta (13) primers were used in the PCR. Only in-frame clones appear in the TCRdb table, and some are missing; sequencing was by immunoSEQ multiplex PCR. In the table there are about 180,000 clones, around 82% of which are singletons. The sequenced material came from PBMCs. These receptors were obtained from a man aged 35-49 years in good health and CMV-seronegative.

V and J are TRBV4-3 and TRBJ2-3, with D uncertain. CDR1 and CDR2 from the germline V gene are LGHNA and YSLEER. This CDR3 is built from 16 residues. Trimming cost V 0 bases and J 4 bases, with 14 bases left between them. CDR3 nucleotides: TGCGCCAGCAGCCAAGAACAGCACTTAAGATCAGATACGCAGTATTTT. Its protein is CASSQEQHLRSDTQYF.

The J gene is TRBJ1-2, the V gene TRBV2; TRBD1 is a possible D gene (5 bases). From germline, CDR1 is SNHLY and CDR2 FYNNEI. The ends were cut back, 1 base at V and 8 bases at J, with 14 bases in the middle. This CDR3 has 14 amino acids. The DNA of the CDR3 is TGTGCCAGCAGTGAAGAGAGGGGAGGGGACGGCTACACCTTC. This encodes CASSEERGGDGYTF.

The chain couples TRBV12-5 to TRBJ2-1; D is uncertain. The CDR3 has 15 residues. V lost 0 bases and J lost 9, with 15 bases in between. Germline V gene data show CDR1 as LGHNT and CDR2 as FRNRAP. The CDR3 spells CASGLVQSAGGEQFF. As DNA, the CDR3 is TGTGCTAGTGGTTTGGTACAGAGTGCTGGTGGTGAGCAGTTCTTC.

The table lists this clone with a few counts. The CDR3 loop reads CASSNPSGEQFF. The CDR3, as DNA: TGCGCCAGCAGCAACCCTAGCGGGGAGCAGTTCTTC. The rearrangement uses TRBV5-1 and TRBJ2-1, with 8 bases lining up with TRBD2. Germline CDR1 SGHRS, CDR2 YFSETQ. Trimming at V came to 4 bases and at J to 10 bases, leaving 4 bases not matched to a gene. The CDR3 contains 12 residues.

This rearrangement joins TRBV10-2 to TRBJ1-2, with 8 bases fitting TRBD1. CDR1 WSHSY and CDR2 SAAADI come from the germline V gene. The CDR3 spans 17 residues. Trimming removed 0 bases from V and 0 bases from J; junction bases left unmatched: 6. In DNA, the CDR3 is TGCGCCAGCAGTGAGTCGCGGCAGGGGGCCCCTAACTATGGCTACACCTTC. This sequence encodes CASSESRQGAPNYGYTF.

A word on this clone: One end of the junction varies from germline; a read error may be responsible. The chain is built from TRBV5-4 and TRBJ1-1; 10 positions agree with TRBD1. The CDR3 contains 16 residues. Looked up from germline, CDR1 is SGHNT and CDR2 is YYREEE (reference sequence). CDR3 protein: CASRLGQGTRNTEAFF. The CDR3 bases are TGTGCCAGCAGATTGGGACAGGGGACACGGAACACTGAAGCTTTCTTT.

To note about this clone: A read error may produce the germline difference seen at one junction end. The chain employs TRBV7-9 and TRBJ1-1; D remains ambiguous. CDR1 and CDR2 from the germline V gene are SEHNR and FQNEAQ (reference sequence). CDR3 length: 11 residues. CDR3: CASSFGFEGSF. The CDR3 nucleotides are TGTGCCAGCAGCTTTGGGTTCGAGGGATCATTT.

CDR3 region: CASRLTWRGDEQFF. The DNA of the CDR3 is TGTGCCAGCAGACTTACCTGGCGGGGCGATGAGCAGTTCTTC. The V and J genes are TRBV6-5 and TRBJ2-1, with TRBD2 as a possible D gene (6 bases). This CDR3 spans 14 amino acids. V lost 6 bases, J lost 8 bases, and 17 bases lay in between. CDR1 is MNHEY, CDR2 SVGAGI, per germline.

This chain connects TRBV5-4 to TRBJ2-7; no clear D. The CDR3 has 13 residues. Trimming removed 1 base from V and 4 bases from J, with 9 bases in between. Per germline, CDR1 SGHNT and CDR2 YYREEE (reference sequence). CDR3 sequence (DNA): TGTGCCAGCAGCTTGCGCTCTAGATACGAGCAGTACTTC. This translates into CASSLRSRYEQYF.

CDR3 sequence: CASSLGGTGGNTIYF. As DNA, the CDR3 is TGTGCCAGCAGCTTGGGCGGGACAGGGGGAAACACCATATATTTT. V gene TRBV7-2 combines with J gene TRBJ1-3; TRBD1 agrees at 9 bases. With V trimmed by 3 bases and J by 4 bases, 4 bases remained unmatched. Germline V gives CDR1 SGHTA, CDR2 FQGNSA. This CDR3 region has 15 residues.

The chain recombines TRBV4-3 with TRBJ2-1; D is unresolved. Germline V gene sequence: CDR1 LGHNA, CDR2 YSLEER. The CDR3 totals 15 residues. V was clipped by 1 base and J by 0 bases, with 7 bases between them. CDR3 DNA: TGCGCCAGCAGCCAAGGAGTTCTCTCCTACAATGAGCAGTTCTTC. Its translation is CASSQGVLSYNEQFF.

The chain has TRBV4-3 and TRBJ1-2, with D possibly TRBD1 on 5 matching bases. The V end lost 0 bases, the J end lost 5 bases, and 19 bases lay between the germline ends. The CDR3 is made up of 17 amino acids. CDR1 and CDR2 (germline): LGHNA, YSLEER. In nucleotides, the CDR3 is TGCGCCAGCAGCCAAGATGTAATGCGGGACGGAAAATATGGCTACACCTTC. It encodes CASSQDVMRDGKYGYTF.

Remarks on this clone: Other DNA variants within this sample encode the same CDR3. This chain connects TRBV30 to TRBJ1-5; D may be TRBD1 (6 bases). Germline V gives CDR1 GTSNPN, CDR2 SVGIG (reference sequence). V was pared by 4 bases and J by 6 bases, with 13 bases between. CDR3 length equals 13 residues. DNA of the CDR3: TGTGCCTGGACCGGGGGGGGCGGTCAGCCCCAGCATTTT. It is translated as CAWTGGGGQPQHF.

DNA of the CDR3: TGCAGCGTTGTAGTCACCGGGAATGAAAAACTGTTTTTT. Amino acids: CSVVVTGNEKLFF. The V gene is TRBV29-1, the J gene TRBJ1-4; no clear D. Germline-derived CDR1 and CDR2 are SQVTM and ANQGSEA. Trimming pared 4 bases from V and 5 bases from J, leaving 11 bases between. CDR3 length: 13 residues.